Below are 31 T cell receptor beta chains sequenced from a single sample in a study of response to subunit inactivated influenza vaccine. One entry per CDR3 protein results from TCRdb running MiXCR on the RT-PCR reads. The sample includes about 800,000 distinct CDR3 sequences, 21% of them seen just once. Specimen: PBMCs from blood, collected about 5 days after vaccination. Receptor source: a man aged 50-59 years who received an inactivated influenza vaccine.

This clonotype has at least ten counts. The chain uses TRBV27 and TRBJ2-7; 10 nucleotides agree with TRBD2. The CDR3 totals 15 residues. Trimming took 6 bases from V and 3 from J; bases not matched to a gene: 8. CDR1 is MNHEY, CDR2 SMNVEV, per germline (reference sequence). The CDR3 protein is CASSPQLAGNYEQYF. Written as DNA, the CDR3 is TGTGCCAGCAGCCCCCAACTAGCGGGAAACTACGAGCAGTACTTC.

The rearrangement links TRBV28 to TRBJ2-1, with a weak D call TRBD2 (5 bases). CDR1 MDHEN and CDR2 SYDVKM come from the germline V gene. The V and J ends lost 4 bases and 5 bases respectively, with 9 bases between them. This CDR3 contains 13 residues. CDR3 region: CASSSDFNNEQFF. CDR3 sequence (DNA): TGTGCCAGCAGTTCGGACTTCAACAATGAGCAGTTCTTC.

This clonotype turned up a few times. The chain combines TRBV27 with TRBJ2-1; 14 nucleotides line up with TRBD2. This CDR3 contains 19 residues. The germline gives CDR1 MNHEY, CDR2 SMNVEV (reference sequence). The J segment lost 0 bases and the V segment lost 1 base, leaving 5 bases of the junction unmatched. The CDR3 DNA sequence: TGTGCCAGCAGTTTATTGGGACTAGCGGGGGAGAGCTCCTACAATGAGCAGTTCTTC. Its translation: CASSLLGLAGESSYNEQFF.

This clonotype has ten or more counts. This chain connects TRBV5-1 to TRBJ1-1; D is uncertain. Germline V gives CDR1 SGHRS, CDR2 YFSETQ. The CDR3 is 17 residues long. V was shortened by 0 bases and J by 1 base, with 16 bases between the two germline ends. CDR3 nucleotides: TGCGCCAGCAGCTTGGGCCCACCAGGTAGGGCGAACACTGAAGCTTTCTTT. Protein sequence: CASSLGPPGRANTEAFF.

The gene calls are TRBV14 and TRBJ2-5; 10 bases align to TRBD2. V gave up 4 bases and J gave up 7 bases; unmatched junction bases: 3. The length of the CDR3 is 13 residues. Per the germline V gene, CDR1 is SGHDN and CDR2 is FVKESK. In DNA, the CDR3 is TGTGCCAGCAGCCTACAGCGGGAGGGGACCCAGTACTTC. Translated: CASSLQREGTQYF.

There are a few counts of this clonotype. The rearrangement links TRBV27 to TRBJ2-2; 12 bases agree with TRBD2. This CDR3 comprises 18 residues. Germline-derived CDR1 and CDR2 are MNHEY and SMNVEV (reference sequence). J gave up 6 bases and V 5 bases, and 13 bases lay outside the gene matches. For the CDR3, the DNA is TGTGCCAGCAGTGCGGGACTAGCGGGCACCTCTAGGGCCGGGGAGCTGTTTTTT. This codes for CASSAGLAGTSRAGELFF.

This clonotype was detected a few times. An end of the junction differs from the germline gene, which may be a read error. The V and J genes are TRBV20-1 and TRBJ2-7; D could derive from TRBD1 or TRBD2 (5 bases each). Germline lookup yields CDR1 DFQATT and CDR2 SNEGSKA (reference sequence). The CDR3 consists of 13 residues. The CDR3, as DNA: TGCAGTGCTTTGGGACGGGCGGTCTACGAGCAGTACTTT. It translates to CSALGRAVYEQYF.

This chain joins TRBV15 and TRBJ2-7, with D hard to call. Between the trimmed V and J ends, which lost 0 bases and 6 bases, there was a span of 15 bases. The germline CDR1 and CDR2 sequences are LNHNV and YYDKDF (reference sequence). The CDR3 loop spans 15 amino acids. The CDR3 here is CATSRELGFLGEQYF. CDR3 nucleotide sequence: TGTGCCACCAGCAGAGAGCTGGGGTTTCTAGGCGAGCAGTACTTC.

The V gene is TRBV12-3 or TRBV12-4, the J gene TRBJ1-2, with D perhaps TRBD1 (6 bases). The V end was cut by 2 bases, the J end by 7 bases, with 11 bases between. This CDR3 has 13 amino acids. CDR3 sequence: CASSLTYRAGYTF. The CDR3 nucleotides are TGTGCCAGCAGTTTAACATACAGGGCTGGCTACACCTTC.

The chain uses TRBV20-1 and TRBJ1-2; tentatively, D is TRBD1 (6 bases). This CDR3 contains 13 residues. V was shortened by 6 bases and J by 3 bases, with 14 bases between the two germline ends. Germline loops: CDR1 DFQATT, CDR2 SNEGSKA (reference sequence). The CDR3 DNA reads TGCAGTGCAACAGGGTACGGGTACTATGGCTACACCTTC. Residues: CSATGYGYYGYTF.

This chain connects TRBV13 to TRBJ2-7, with D perhaps TRBD1 (6 bases). Germline V CDR1 and CDR2: PRHDT, FYEKMQ (reference sequence). V was clipped by 4 bases and J by 0 bases, with 13 bases between them. This CDR3 is built from 15 residues. DNA of the CDR3: TGTGCCAGCAGCTCCATAACAGGGAGCTCCTACGAGCAGTACTTC. Translated: CASSSITGSSYEQYF.

This clonotype was detected many times. The chain uses TRBV24-1 and TRBJ1-1, with D unresolved. V was shortened by 4 bases and J by 3 bases, with 11 bases between the two germline ends. The CDR3 is made up of 14 amino acids. From germline, CDR1 is KGHDR and CDR2 SFDVKD. CDR3 nucleotides: TGTGCCACCAGTGAGCCGGGTAGAGACACTGAAGCTTTCTTT. Encoded protein: CATSEPGRDTEAFF.

This clonotype was observed a handful of times. This chain joins TRBV29-1 and TRBJ2-1; 8 bases match TRBD2. The length of the CDR3 is 14 residues. Germline V gives CDR1 SQVTM, CDR2 ANQGSEA. J was trimmed by 6 bases and V by 6 bases; bases with no gene match: 10. This chain's CDR3 is CSVLSGSVGNEQFF. The CDR3 DNA is TGCAGCGTACTGAGCGGGAGTGTAGGCAATGAGCAGTTCTTC.

The chain couples TRBV5-8 to TRBJ2-1; 8 positions match TRBD1. The CDR3 consists of 16 residues. J lost 4 bases, V lost 3 bases, and 9 bases had no gene match. Germline assignment: CDR1 SGHTS and CDR2 YDEGEE. CDR3 coding DNA: TGTGCCAGCAGCTCGGACAGGGTGAATGAGTACAATGAGCAGTTCTTC. Translation gives CASSSDRVNEYNEQFF.

This clonotype was seen a few times. The chain is built from TRBV12-3 or TRBV12-4 and TRBJ2-4; 8 bases line up with TRBD1. V shed 2 bases, J shed 1 base, and the junction held 4 bases outside the gene matches. The CDR3 extends over 16 amino acids. In DNA form, the CDR3 reads TGTGCCAGCAGTTTACAGGGGGCTGTCGCCAAAAACATTCAGTACTTC. Its protein product is CASSLQGAVAKNIQYF.

V and J are TRBV7-9 and TRBJ2-5, with D tentatively TRBD1 (6 bases). The ends were cut back, 10 bases at V and 4 bases at J, with 19 bases in the middle. This CDR3 region has 14 residues. From germline, CDR1 is SEHNR and CDR2 FQNEAQ (reference sequence). CDR3 loop: CATTQGGVSETQYF. The CDR3 coding sequence is TGTGCCACCACCCAAGGGGGAGTGTCAGAGACCCAGTACTTC. Full variable domain (missing parts from reference TRBV7-9 and TRBJ2-5): DTGVSQNPRHKITKRGQNVTFRCDPISEHNRLYWYRQTLGQGPEFLTYFQNEAQLEKSRLLSDRFSAERPKGSFSTLEIQRTEQGDSAMYLCATTQGGVSETQYFGPGTRLLVL.

In its sample, this clonotype was seen a few times. This chain uses TRBV25-1 with TRBJ1-4, with 11 bases lining up with TRBD1. With 5 bases clipped from V and 8 bases from J, the junction kept 7 bases outside the gene matches. Germline assignment: CDR1 MGHDK and CDR2 SYGVNS. The CDR3 loop spans 15 amino acids. This CDR3 reads CASSLRTGGQEKLFF. In DNA, the CDR3 is TGTGCCAGCAGTCTAAGGACAGGGGGCCAAGAAAAACTGTTTTTT.

This clonotype was detected a few times. J is TRBJ1-2 and V is TRBV5-1; 9 bases agree with TRBD1. CDR3 size: 15 residues. J gave up 5 bases and V 5 bases, and 10 bases lay outside the gene matches. CDR1 is SGHRS, CDR2 YFSETQ, per germline. DNA of the CDR3: TGCGCCAGCAGTTCTGACAGGGGGAGAAGTTATGGCTACACCTTC. Translating gives CASSSDRGRSYGYTF.

The chain employs TRBV7-2 and TRBJ2-2; TRBD1 matches at 11 bases. Unmatched junction bases numbered 5, after V lost 5 bases and J lost 6 bases. The CDR3 covers 15 residues. Germline values: CDR1 SGHTA, CDR2 FQGNSA. CDR3 residues: CASSRTGGRAGELFF. Here the CDR3 DNA reads TGTGCCAGCAGCCGGACAGGGGGCCGCGCCGGGGAGCTGTTTTTT.

This clonotype was seen repeatedly, ten times or more. The chain joins TRBV6-5 to TRBJ2-1; D remains ambiguous. From germline, CDR1 is MNHEY and CDR2 SVGAGI. V dropped 2 bases and J dropped 4 bases, with 9 bases sitting between them. There are 14 residues in the CDR3. In nucleotides, the CDR3 is TGTGCCAGCAGTTACAGGGTTTCTTACAATGAGCAGTTCTTC. The encoded protein is CASSYRVSYNEQFF.

The genes are TRBV25-1 and TRBJ2-2; tentative D call: TRBD2 (6 bases). The germline CDR1 and CDR2 sequences are MGHDK and SYGVNS. The length of the CDR3 is 13 residues. V lost 7 bases, J lost 6 bases, and 12 bases lay in between. CDR3: CASTLGGPGELFF. The CDR3 DNA reads TGTGCCAGCACCCTCGGGGGTCCCGGGGAGCTGTTTTTT.

This clonotype showed up just once. The rearrangement links TRBV10-3 to TRBJ2-1; D ambiguous. V shed 2 bases and J shed 7 bases, with 3 bases lying between them. The CDR3 loop spans 11 amino acids. Per the germline V gene, CDR1 is ENHRY and CDR2 is SYGVKD. The CDR3 DNA reads TGTGCCATCAGTGAGGAAAATGAGCAGTTCTTC. Its protein product is CAISEENEQFF.

V usage is TRBV5-5 and J usage is TRBJ2-7; no clear D. CDR1 and CDR2 (germline): SGHKS, YYEKEE (reference sequence). V lost 0 bases to trimming and J lost 4 bases, with 11 bases between them. The CDR3 covers 14 residues. CDR3 protein: CASSLGLLDYEQYF. DNA of the CDR3: TGTGCCAGCAGCTTGGGGCTCTTAGATTACGAGCAGTACTTC.

This clonotype was counted only a few times. CDR3 region: CSARDRGGGTQYF. The DNA for the CDR3 is TGCAGTGCTCGGGACAGAGGTGGCGGCACGCAGTATTTT. The rearrangement joins TRBV20-1 to TRBJ2-3; 7 bases match TRBD1. The CDR3 runs 13 residues. Germline V gene data show CDR1 as DFQATT and CDR2 as SNEGSKA (reference sequence). V gave up 5 bases and J gave up 9 bases; unmatched junction bases: 11.

This chain links TRBV11-2 with TRBJ2-5; D uncertain. Per the germline V gene, CDR1 is SGHAT and CDR2 is FQNNGV. CDR3 length: 16 amino acids. Trimming took 5 bases from V and 0 from J, leaving 16 bases between them. The CDR3 sequence: CASSPTRLRYQETQYF. Written as DNA, the CDR3 is TGTGCCAGCAGCCCCACCAGATTGCGGTACCAAGAGACCCAGTACTTC. The complete variable domain, with remaining parts taken from reference TRBV11-2 and TRBJ2-5, reads EAGVAQSPRYKIIEKRQSVAFWCNPISGHATLYWYQQILGQGPKLLIQFQNNGVVDDSQLPKDRFSAERLKGVDSTLKIQPAKLEDSAVYLCASSPTRLRYQETQYFGPGTRLLVL.

This clonotype was observed at least ten times. The rearrangement uses TRBV12-3 or TRBV12-4 and TRBJ1-2, with 7 bases identical to TRBD1. This CDR3 spans 13 amino acids. V lost 3 bases to trimming and J lost 5 bases; unmatched junction nucleotides: 3. The CDR3 is CASSFGTVYGYTF. DNA for the CDR3: TGTGCCAGCAGTTTCGGGACAGTATATGGCTACACCTTC.

This clonotype was recorded a few times. The gene calls are TRBV6-2 or TRBV6-3 and TRBJ2-7, with 11 bases fitting TRBD2. Germline lookup yields CDR1 MNHEY and CDR2 SVGEGT. The CDR3 contains 15 residues. The ends lost 2 bases at V and 5 bases at J; junction bases unmatched: 5. This CDR3 reads CASSYGLAGGHEQYF. The CDR3 bases are TGTGCCAGCAGTTACGGGCTAGCGGGAGGTCACGAGCAGTACTTC.

This clonotype was recorded a few times. J is TRBJ2-1 and V is TRBV10-3; 10 bases fit TRBD2. CDR3 length equals 16 residues. Germline V gene sequence: CDR1 ENHRY, CDR2 SYGVKD. The J segment lost 7 bases and the V segment lost 4 bases, leaving 10 bases of the junction unmatched. CDR3 in DNA: TGTGCCATCAGTGTGGCTAGCGGGAGTGGGGGGAATGAGCAGTTCTTC. The encoded protein is CAISVASGSGGNEQFF.

V and J are TRBV10-3 and TRBJ2-7; possible D gene TRBD2, 7 bases. The V end lost 5 bases, the J end lost 3 bases, and 23 bases lay between the germline ends. The CDR3 extends over 17 amino acids. CDR1 ENHRY and CDR2 SYGVKD come from the germline V gene. The CDR3 coding sequence is TGTGCCATCAGTTCTGGGGGGCGGCTAGCGGCGAACTACGAGCAGTACTTC. Its protein is CAISSGGRLAANYEQYF.

V gene TRBV11-2 combines with J gene TRBJ2-3, with 12 positions matching TRBD2. CDR1 and CDR2 from the germline V gene are SGHAT and FQNNGV. J was trimmed by 3 bases and V by 1 base; bases with no gene match: 11. The CDR3 spans 19 residues. The CDR3 loop reads CASSLGGLAGGPGTDTQYF. The CDR3 DNA sequence: TGTGCCAGCAGCTTAGGTGGGCTAGCGGGGGGGCCTGGGACAGATACGCAGTATTTT.

This clonotype has just one count. The chain has TRBV20-1 and TRBJ2-2; TRBD1 might be the D (5 bases). The CDR3 is made up of 15 amino acids. From germline, CDR1 is DFQATT and CDR2 SNEGSKA (reference sequence). Trimming stripped 5 bases from V and 5 bases from J, with 18 bases between. This CDR3 is CSARTWGRRTGELFF. CDR3 nucleotide sequence: TGCAGTGCTCGTACCTGGGGCAGGAGAACCGGGGAGCTGTTTTTT.